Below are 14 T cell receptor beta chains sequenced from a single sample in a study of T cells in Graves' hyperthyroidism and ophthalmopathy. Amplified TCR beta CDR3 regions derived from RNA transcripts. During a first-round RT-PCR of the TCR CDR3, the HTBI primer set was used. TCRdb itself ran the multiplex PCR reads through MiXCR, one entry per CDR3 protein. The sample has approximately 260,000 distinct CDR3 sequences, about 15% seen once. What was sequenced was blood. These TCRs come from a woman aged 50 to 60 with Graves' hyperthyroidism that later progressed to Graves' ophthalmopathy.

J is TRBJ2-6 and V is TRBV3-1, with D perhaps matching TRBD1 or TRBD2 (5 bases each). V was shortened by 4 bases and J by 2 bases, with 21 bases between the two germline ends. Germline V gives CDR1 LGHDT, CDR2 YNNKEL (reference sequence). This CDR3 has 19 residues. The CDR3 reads CASSPLPGPGGAGANVLTF. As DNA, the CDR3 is TGTGCCAGCAGCCCACTCCCGGGACCGGGTGGAGCTGGGGCCAACGTCCTGACTTTC.

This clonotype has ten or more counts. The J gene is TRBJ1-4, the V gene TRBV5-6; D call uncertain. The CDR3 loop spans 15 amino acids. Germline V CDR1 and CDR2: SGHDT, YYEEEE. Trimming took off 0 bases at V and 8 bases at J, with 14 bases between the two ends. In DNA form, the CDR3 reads TGTGCCAGCAGCTTGGGAGGATTGGAAGGGGAAAAACTGTTTTTT. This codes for CASSLGGLEGEKLFF.

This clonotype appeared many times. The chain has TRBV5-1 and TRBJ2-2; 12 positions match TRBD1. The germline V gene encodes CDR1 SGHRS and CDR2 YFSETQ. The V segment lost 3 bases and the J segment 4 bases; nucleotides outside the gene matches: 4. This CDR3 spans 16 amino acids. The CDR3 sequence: CASSSPGQGATGELFF. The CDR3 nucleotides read TGCGCCAGCAGCTCCCCGGGACAGGGGGCCACCGGGGAGCTGTTTTTT.

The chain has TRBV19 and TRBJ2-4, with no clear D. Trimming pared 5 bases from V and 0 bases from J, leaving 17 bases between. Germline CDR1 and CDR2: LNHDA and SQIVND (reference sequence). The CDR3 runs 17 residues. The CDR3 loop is CASSPSPGFLAKNIQYF. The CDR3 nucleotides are TGTGCCAGTAGTCCTAGTCCGGGCTTTCTAGCCAAAAACATTCAGTACTTC.

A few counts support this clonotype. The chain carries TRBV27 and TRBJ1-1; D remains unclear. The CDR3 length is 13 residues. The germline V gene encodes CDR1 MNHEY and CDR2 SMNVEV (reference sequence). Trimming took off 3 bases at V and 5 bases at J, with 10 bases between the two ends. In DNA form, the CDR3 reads TGTGCCAGCAGTTTGGTTCGGGAAACTGAAGCTTTCTTT. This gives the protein CASSLVRETEAFF.

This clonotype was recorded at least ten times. The CDR3 coding sequence is TGCGCCAGCAGTGAGTTGGCCGGGAGCTCCTACAATGAGCAGTTCTTC. This gives the protein CASSELAGSSYNEQFF. The V call is TRBV10-1, the J call TRBJ2-1; maybe TRBD2 (6 bases). From germline, CDR1 is WNHNN and CDR2 SYGVQD (reference sequence). Trimming left V 1 base short and J 0 bases short, with 10 bases between. This CDR3 spans 16 amino acids.

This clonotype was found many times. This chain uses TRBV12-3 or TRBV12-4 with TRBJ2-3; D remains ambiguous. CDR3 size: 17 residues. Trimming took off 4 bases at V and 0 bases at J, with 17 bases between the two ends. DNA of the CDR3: TGTGCCAGCAGTTCCATACTGAGGCGAGCTAGCACAGATACGCAGTATTTT. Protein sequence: CASSSILRRASTDTQYF.

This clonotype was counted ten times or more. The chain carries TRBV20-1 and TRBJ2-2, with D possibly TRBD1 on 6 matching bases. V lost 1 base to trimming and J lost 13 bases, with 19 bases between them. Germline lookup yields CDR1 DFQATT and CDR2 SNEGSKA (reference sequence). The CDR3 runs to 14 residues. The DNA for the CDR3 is TGCAGTGCTAGAGCCGCAACAGGGCCTCGCGGGCTGTTTTTT. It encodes CSARAATGPRGLFF.

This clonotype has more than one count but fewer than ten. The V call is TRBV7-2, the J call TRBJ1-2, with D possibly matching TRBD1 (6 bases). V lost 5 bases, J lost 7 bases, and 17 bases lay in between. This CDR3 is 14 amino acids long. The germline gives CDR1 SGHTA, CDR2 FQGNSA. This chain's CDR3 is CASSQIKSGAGYTF. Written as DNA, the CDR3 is TGTGCCAGCAGCCAAATTAAATCAGGGGCTGGCTACACCTTC.

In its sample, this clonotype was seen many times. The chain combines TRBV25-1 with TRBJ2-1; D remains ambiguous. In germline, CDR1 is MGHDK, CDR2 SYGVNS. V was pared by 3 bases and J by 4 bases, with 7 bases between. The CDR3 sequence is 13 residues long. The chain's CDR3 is CASSDRVYNEQFF. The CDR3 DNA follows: TGTGCCAGCAGTGACCGGGTTTACAATGAGCAGTTCTTC.

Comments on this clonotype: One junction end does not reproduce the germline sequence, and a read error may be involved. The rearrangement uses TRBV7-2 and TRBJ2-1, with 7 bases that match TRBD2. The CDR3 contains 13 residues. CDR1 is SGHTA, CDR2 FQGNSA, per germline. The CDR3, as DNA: TGTGCCTGCAGCTTAGGCGGGAGCAATGAGCAGTTCTTC. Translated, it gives CACSLGGSNEQFF.

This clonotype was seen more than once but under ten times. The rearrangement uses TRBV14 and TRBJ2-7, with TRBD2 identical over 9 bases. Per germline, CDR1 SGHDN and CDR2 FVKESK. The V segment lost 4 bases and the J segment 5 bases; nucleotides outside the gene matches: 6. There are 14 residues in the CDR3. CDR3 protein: CASSPTREGHEQYF. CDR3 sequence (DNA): TGTGCCAGCAGCCCGACGCGGGAGGGCCACGAGCAGTACTTC.

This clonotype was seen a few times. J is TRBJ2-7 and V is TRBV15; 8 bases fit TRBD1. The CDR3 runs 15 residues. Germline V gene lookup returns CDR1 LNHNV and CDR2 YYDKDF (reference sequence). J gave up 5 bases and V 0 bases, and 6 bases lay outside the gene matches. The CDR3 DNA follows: TGTGCCACCAGCAGAGAACAGGGGGGTATCAACGAGCAGTACTTC. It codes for CATSREQGGINEQYF.

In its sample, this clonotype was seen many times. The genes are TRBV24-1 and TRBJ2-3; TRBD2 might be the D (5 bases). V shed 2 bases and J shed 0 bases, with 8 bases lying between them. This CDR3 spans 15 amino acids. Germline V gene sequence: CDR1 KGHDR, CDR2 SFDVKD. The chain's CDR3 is CATSDSAASTDTQYF. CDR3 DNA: TGTGCCACCAGTGATTCAGCGGCTAGCACAGATACGCAGTATTTT.